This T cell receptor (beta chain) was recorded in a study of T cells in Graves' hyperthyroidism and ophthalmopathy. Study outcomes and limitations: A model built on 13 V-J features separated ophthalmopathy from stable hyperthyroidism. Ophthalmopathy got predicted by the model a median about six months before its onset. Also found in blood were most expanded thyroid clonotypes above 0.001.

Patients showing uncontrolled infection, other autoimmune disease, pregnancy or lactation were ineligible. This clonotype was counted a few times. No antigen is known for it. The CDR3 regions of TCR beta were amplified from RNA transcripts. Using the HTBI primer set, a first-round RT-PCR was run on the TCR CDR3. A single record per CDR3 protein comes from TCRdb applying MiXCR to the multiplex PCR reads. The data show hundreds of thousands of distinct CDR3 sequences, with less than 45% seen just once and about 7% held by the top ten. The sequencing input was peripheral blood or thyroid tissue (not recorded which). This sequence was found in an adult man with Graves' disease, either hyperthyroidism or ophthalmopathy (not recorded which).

The CDR3 DNA sequence: TGCGCCAGCAGCCTTGAGGGCGAGCCGATGGCTGAAGCTTTCTTT. Residues: CASSLEGEPMAEAFF. The chain is built from TRBV5-1 and TRBJ1-1; D gene unclear. CDR1 and CDR2 from the germline V gene are SGHRS and YFSETQ. Trimming took 4 bases from V and 6 from J, leaving 19 bases between them. This CDR3 comprises 15 residues. The full variable domain, its missing parts supplied by reference TRBV5-1 and TRBJ1-1, is KAGVTQTPRYLIKTRGQQVTLSCSPISGHRSVSWYQQTPGQGLQFLFEYFSETQRNKGNFPGRFSGRQFSNSRSEMNVSTLELGDSALYLCASSLEGEPMAEAFFGQGTRLTVV.